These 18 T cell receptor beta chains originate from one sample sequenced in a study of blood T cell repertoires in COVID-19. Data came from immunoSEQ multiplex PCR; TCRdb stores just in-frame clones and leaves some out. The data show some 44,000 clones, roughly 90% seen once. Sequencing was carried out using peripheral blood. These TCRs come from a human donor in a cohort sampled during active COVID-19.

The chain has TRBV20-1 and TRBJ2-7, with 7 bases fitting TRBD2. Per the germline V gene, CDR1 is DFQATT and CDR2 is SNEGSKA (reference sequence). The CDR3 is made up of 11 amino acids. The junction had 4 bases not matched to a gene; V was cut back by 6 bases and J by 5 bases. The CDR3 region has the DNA TGCAGTGCGGGGAGGGTTGACGAGCAGTACTTC. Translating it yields CSAGRVDEQYF.

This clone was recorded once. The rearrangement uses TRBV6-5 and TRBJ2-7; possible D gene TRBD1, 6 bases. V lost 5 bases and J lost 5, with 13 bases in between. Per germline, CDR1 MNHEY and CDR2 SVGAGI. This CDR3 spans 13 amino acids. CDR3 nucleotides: TGTGCCAGCAGTCTCCGGGACACCCACGAGCAGTACTTC. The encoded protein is CASSLRDTHEQYF.

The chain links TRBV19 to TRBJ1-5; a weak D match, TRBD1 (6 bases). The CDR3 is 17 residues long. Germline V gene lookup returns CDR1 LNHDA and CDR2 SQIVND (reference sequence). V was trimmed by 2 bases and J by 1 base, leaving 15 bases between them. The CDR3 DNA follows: TGTGCCAGTAGTATAATTGAGGGGGGGAAGAGCAATCAGCCCCAGCATTTT. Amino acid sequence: CASSIIEGGKSNQPQHF.

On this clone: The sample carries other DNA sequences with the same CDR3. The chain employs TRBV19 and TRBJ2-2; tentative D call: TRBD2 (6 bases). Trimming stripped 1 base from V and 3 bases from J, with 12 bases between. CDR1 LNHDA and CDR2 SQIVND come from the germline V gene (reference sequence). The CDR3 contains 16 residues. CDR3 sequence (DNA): TGTGCCAGTAGTATAGCGCGAACGGGGGACACCGGGGAGCTGTTTTTT. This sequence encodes CASSIARTGDTGELFF.

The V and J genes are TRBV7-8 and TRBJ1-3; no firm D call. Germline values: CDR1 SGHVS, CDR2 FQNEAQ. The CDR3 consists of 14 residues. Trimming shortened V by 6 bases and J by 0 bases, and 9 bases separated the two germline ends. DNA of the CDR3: TGTGCCAGCAGGTTACAGAACTCTGGAAACACCATATATTTT. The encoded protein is CASRLQNSGNTIYF.

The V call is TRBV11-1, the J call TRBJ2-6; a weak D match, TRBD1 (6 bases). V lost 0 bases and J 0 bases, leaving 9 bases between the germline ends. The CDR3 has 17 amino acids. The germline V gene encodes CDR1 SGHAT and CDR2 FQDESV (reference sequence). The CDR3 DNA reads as TGTGCCAGCAGCTTAGCGACAGGCCTCTCTGGGGCCAACGTCCTGACTTTC. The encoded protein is CASSLATGLSGANVLTF.

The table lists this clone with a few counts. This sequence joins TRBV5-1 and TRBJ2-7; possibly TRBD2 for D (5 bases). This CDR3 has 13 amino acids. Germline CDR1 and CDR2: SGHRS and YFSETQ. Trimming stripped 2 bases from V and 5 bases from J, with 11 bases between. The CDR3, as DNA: TGCGCCAGCAGCTTCTGGGGAGCTGACGAGCAGTACTTC. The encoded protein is CASSFWGADEQYF. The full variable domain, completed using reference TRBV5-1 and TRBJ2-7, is KAGVTQTPRYLIKTRGQQVTLSCSPISGHRSVSWYQQTPGQGLQFLFEYFSETQRNKGNFPGRFSGRQFSNSRSEMNVSTLELGDSALYLCASSFWGADEQYFGPGTRLTVT.

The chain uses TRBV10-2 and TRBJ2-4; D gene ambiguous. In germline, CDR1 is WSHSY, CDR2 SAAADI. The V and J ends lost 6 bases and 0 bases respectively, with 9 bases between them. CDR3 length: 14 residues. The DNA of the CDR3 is TGCGCCAGCAGAGCTGAACTAGCCAAAAACATTCAGTACTTC. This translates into CASRAELAKNIQYF.

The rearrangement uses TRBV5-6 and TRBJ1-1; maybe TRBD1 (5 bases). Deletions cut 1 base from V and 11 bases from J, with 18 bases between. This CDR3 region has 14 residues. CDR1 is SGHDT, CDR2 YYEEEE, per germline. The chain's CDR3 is CASSLYGGAYGAFF. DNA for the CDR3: TGTGCCAGCAGCTTGTATGGAGGGGCATACGGGGCTTTCTTT.

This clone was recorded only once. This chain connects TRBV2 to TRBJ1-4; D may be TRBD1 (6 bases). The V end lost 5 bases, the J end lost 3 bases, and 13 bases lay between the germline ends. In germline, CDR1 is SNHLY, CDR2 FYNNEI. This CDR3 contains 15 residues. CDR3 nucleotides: TGTGCCAGCAGTCTATCGAAGGGGGCTAATGAAAAACTGTTTTTT. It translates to CASSLSKGANEKLFF.

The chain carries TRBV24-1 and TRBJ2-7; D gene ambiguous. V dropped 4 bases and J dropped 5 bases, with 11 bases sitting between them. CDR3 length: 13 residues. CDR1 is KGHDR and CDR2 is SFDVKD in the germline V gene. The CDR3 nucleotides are TGTGCCACCAGTGACCCAATCAACAACGAGCAGTACTTC. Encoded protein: CATSDPINNEQYF.

Written as DNA, the CDR3 is TGTGCCAGCGTAAGGAGGGAAGGAGCGCAGTATTTT. It yields the protein CASVRREGAQYF. This chain connects TRBV2 to TRBJ2-3, with a weak D call TRBD2 (6 bases). This CDR3 contains 12 residues. CDR1 is SNHLY, CDR2 FYNNEI, per germline. Trimming removed 8 bases at V and 10 bases at J, with 16 bases between.

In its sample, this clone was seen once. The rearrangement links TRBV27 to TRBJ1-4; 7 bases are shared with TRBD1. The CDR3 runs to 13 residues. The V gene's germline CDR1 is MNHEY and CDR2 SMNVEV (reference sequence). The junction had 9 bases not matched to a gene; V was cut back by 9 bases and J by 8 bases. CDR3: CASRDSTLEKLFF. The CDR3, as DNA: TGTGCCAGTCGGGACAGCACCTTAGAAAAACTGTTTTTT.

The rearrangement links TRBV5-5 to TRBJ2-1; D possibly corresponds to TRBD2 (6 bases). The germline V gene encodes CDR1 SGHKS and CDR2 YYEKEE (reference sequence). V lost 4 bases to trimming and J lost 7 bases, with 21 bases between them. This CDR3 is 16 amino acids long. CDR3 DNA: TGTGCCAGCAGCCCATCCCCCCGCGGGGTGGGGAATGAGCAGTTCTTC. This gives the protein CASSPSPRGVGNEQFF.

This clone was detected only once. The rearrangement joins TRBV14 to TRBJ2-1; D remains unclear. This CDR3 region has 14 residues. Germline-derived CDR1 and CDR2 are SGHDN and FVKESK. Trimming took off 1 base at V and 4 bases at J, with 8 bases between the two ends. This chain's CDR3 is CASSQVSPYNEQFF. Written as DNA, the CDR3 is TGTGCCAGCAGCCAAGTATCTCCGTACAATGAGCAGTTCTTC. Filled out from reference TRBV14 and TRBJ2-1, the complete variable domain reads EAGVTQFPSHSVIEKGQTVTLRCDPISGHDNLYWYRRVMGKEIKFLLHFVKESKQDESGMPNNRFLAERTGGTYSTLKVQPAELEDSGVYFCASSQVSPYNEQFFGPGTRLTVL.

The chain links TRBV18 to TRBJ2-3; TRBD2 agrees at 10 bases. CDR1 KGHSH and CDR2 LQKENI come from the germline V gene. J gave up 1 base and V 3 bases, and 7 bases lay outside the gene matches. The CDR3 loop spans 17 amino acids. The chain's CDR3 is CASSPELAGLGTDTQYF. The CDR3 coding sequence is TGTGCCAGCTCACCGGAACTAGCGGGGTTAGGCACAGATACGCAGTATTTT. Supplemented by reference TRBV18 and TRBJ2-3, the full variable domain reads NAGVMQNPRHLVRRRGQEARLRCSPMKGHSHVYWYRQLPEEGLKFMVYLQKENIIDESGMPKERFSAEFPKEGPSILRIQQVVRGDSAAYFCASSPELAGLGTDTQYFGPGTRLTVL.

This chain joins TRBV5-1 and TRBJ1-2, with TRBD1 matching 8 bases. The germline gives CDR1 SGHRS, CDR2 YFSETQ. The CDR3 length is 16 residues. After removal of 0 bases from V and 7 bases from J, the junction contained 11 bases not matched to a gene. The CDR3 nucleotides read TGCGCCAGCAGCTTGGCCATAGACGGACAGGGTGCTGGCTACACCTTC. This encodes CASSLAIDGQGAGYTF.

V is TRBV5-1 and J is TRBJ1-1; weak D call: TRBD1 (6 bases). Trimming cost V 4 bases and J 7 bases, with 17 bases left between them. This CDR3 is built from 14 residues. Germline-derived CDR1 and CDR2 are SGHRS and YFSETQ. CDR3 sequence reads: CASSPPGQTGEAFF. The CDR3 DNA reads TGCGCCAGCAGCCCCCCCGGACAGACCGGTGAAGCTTTCTTT.